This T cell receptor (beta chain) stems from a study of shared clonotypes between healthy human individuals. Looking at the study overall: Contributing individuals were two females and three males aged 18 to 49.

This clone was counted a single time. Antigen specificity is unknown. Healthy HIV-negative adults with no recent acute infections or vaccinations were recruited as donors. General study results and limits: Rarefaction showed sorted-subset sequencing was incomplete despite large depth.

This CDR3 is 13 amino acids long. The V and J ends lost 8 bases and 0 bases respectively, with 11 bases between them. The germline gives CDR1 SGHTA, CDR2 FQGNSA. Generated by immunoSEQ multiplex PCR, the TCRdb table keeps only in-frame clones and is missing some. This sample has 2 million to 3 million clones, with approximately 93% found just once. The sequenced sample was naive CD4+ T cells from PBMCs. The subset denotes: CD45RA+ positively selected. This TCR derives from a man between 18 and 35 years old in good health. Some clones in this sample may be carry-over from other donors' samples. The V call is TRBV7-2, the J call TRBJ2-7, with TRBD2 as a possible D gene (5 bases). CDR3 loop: CASRGAYSYEQYF. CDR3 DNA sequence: TGTGCCAGCCGGGGTGCATACTCCTACGAGCAGTACTTC.